This entry describes one T cell receptor (beta chain). Its matching antigen is unknown. This CDR3 region has 13 residues. V lost 4 bases and J 5 bases, leaving 11 bases between the germline ends. Germline V gene lookup returns CDR1 SNHLY and CDR2 FYNNEI. The source of the sample is a study of shared clonotypes between healthy human individuals. A split of CD4+ cells into CD45RA+ naive and CD45RA-negative memory subsets was performed. The method was immunoSEQ multiplex PCR; TCRdb's version includes in-frame clones alone and lacks a portion of them. The sample has some 1,100,000 clones, around 82% seen once. Whole-study findings and limits: In general, naive subsets displayed greater estimated richness than memory subsets did. Clonotype sharing across a few donors was observed for 5% to 6.5% of naive CD4 clonotypes.

The sequence derives from a man aged 18-30 years in good health. Some clones in this sample may be carry-over from other donors' samples. The material sequenced was memory CD4+ T cells from PBMCs. Subset of the sample: CD45RA-negative fraction. The chain couples TRBV2 to TRBJ2-5; possibly TRBD2 for D (6 bases). As DNA, the CDR3 is TGTGCCAGCAGTGTAGGTCGGGGGGAGACCCAGTACTTC. Its protein product is CASSVGRGETQYF.